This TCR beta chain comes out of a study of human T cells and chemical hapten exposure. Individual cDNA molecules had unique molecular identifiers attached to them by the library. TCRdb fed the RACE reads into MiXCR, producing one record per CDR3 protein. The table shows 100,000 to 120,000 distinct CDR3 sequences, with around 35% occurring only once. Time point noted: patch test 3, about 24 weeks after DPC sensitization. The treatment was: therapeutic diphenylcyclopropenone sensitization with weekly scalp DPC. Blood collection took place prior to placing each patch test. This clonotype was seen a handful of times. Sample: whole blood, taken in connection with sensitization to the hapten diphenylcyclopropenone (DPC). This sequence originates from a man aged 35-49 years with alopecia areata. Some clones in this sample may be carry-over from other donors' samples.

The CDR3 bases are TGCAGCGTTGACGGTCAGGGAATCACAGATACGCAGTATTTT. Its translation: CSVDGQGITDTQYF. The chain carries TRBV29-1 and TRBJ2-3, with D possibly being TRBD1 (5 bases). Germline lookup yields CDR1 SQVTM and CDR2 ANQGSEA. The CDR3 consists of 14 residues. V lost 3 bases to trimming and J lost 2 bases, with 12 bases between them.